This TCR beta chain is from a study of cytomegalovirus exposure and HLA in healthy donors. PCR involved 60 Vbeta and 13 Jbeta primers. This table comes from immunoSEQ multiplex PCR, and its TCRdb copy is limited to in-frame clones, with some not included. This table has about 170,000 clones, 65% to 85% appearing once. V gave up 4 bases and J gave up 4 bases; unmatched junction bases: 12. The CDR3 is 16 residues long. Germline V gives CDR1 LGHNA, CDR2 YNFKEQ. The clonotype was recovered from a woman between 45 and 65 years old in good health and CMV-seropositive. V and J are TRBV4-2 and TRBJ1-2; 7 bases are shared with TRBD1. What was sequenced was PBMCs. The CDR3 bases are TGTGCCAGCAGCCCAGAGTACAGGGGTCGAGGCTATGGCTACACCTTC. Translated, it gives CASSPEYRGRGYGYTF.